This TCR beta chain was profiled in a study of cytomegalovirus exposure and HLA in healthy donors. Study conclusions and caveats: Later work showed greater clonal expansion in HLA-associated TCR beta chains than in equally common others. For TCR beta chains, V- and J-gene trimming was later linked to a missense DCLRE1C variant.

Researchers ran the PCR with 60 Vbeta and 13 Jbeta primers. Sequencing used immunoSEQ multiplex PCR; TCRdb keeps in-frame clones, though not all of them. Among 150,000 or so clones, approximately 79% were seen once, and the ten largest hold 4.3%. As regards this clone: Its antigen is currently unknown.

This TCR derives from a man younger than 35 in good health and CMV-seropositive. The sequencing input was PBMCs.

In nucleotides, the CDR3 is TGTGCCAGTAGTGTCACGGAGAGTCCGGGAGAAAAACTGTTTTTT. Amino acid sequence: CASSVTESPGEKLFF. V usage is TRBV19 and J usage is TRBJ1-4, with D unclear. Germline CDR1 and CDR2: LNHDA and SQIVND (reference sequence). CDR3 size: 15 residues. V was clipped by 5 bases and J by 8 bases, with 18 bases between them.